This record concerns one T cell receptor beta chain sequence. The sample is drawn from a study of cytomegalovirus exposure and HLA in healthy donors. This CDR3 is built from 18 residues. Per the germline V gene, CDR1 is MGHDK and CDR2 is SYGVNS. J was trimmed by 6 bases and V by 4 bases; bases with no gene match: 13. The study ran its PCR with 60 Vbeta and 13 Jbeta primers. This table comes from immunoSEQ multiplex PCR, and its TCRdb copy is limited to in-frame clones, with some not included. The sample shows roughly 150,000 clones, around three quarters of them seen only once. This TCR derives from a woman in her forties in good health and CMV-seronegative. The sequencing sample was made of PBMCs. The chain links TRBV25-1 to TRBJ2-1; 12 bases fit TRBD1. The CDR3 loop is CASSGTGTGGYLVNEQFF. The CDR3 DNA follows: TGTGCCAGCAGTGGAACCGGGACAGGGGGCTATCTAGTCAATGAGCAGTTCTTC.